A selection of T cell receptor beta chains follows, all from one sample in a study of yellow fever vaccine responses in identical twins. A single record per CDR3 protein comes from TCRdb applying MiXCR to the RT-PCR reads. The sample holds tens of thousands of distinct CDR3 sequences, almost 60% seen once. Sequencing was performed on T cells from blood (PBMCs), unsorted or a sorted subset (not recorded which), taken before or after yellow fever vaccination (not recorded which). The origin of the receptors is a young woman who received the yellow fever vaccine. Both conserved end residues are part of each CDR3. D genes are given only for firm matches. Size values are once, few and many counts, or a class for expanded clones, and some rows have none.

d_call,j_call,v_call,cdr3_length,clone_size,cdr3_aa,cdr3_nt
-,TRBJ2-1,TRBV7-6,15,-,CASSLSGADYNEQFF,TGTGCCAGCAGCTTATCCGGGGCAGACTACAATGAGCAGTTCTTC
-,TRBJ2-2,TRBV4-1,17,-,CASSQDPQRAQTGELFF,TGCGCCAGCAGCCAAGATCCCCAGCGGGCGCAGACCGGGGAGCTGTTTTTT
TRBD2,TRBJ2-1,TRBV11-1,16,-,CASSFQRGGSHNEQFF,TGTGCCAGCAGCTTCCAACGGGGGGGGTCTCACAATGAGCAGTTCTTC
TRBD1,TRBJ1-1,TRBV2,14,-,CASTDRERWTEAFF,TGTGCCAGCACGGACAGGGAGAGATGGACTGAAGCTTTCTTT
-,TRBJ1-1,TRBV11-1,14,few,CASSQQGIVAEAFF,TGTGCCAGCAGCCAACAGGGTATCGTGGCTGAAGCTTTCTTT
TRBD2,TRBJ2-1,TRBV11-1,15,-,CASSLGGSLHNEQFF,TGTGCCAGCAGCTTAGGCGGGAGTCTCCACAATGAGCAGTTCTTC
-,TRBJ2-5,TRBV20-1,17,few,CSASQPQGMAVGETQYF,TGCAGTGCCAGCCAGCCCCAGGGAATGGCAGTTGGAGAGACCCAGTACTTC
TRBD1,TRBJ2-2,TRBV7-9,15,few,CASSPTGMKTGELFF,TGTGCCAGCAGCCCGACAGGGATGAAGACCGGGGAGCTGTTTTTT
-,TRBJ1-5,TRBV11-2,14,-,CASSPDSIPQPQHF,TGTGCCAGCAGCCCCGACAGTATTCCCCAGCCCCAGCATTTT
TRBD1,TRBJ1-2,TRBV7-9,15,-,CASSFDRDNANGYTF,TGTGCCAGCAGCTTCGACAGGGACAATGCTAATGGCTACACCTTC
-,TRBJ2-1,TRBV11-3,12,-,CASRKGAVEQFF,TGTGCCAGCAGAAAGGGAGCAGTTGAGCAGTTCTTC
-,TRBJ1-2,TRBV5-1,15,-,CASSLDRGDWNGYTF,TGCGCCAGCAGCTTGGATAGGGGGGATTGGAATGGCTACACCTTC
-,TRBJ1-5,TRBV7-6,15,few,CASSPRGDGNQPQHF,TGTGCCAGCAGCCCTAGGGGGGATGGCAATCAGCCCCAGCATTTT
-,TRBJ1-1,TRBV29-1,14,-,CSVELWARDTEAFF,TGCAGCGTTGAATTGTGGGCGCGGGACACTGAAGCTTTCTTT
-,TRBJ2-3,TRBV5-4,18,-,CASSSKRTGTPSTDTQYF,TGTGCCAGCAGCTCTAAGCGAACCGGGACCCCCTCCACAGATACGCAGTATTTT
TRBD2,TRBJ2-1,TRBV5-6,13,-,CASSWGGYNEQFF,TGTGCCAGCAGCTGGGGGGGTTACAATGAGCAGTTCTTC
-,TRBJ2-3,TRBV7-9,13,-,CASSLVKKHTQYF,TGTGCCAGCAGCTTAGTAAAGAAGCATACGCAGTATTTT
-,TRBJ2-1,TRBV29-1,15,-,CSGSLAGAAYNEQFF,TGCAGCGGGAGTCTGGCGGGGGCCGCCTACAATGAGCAGTTCTTC
-,TRBJ1-1,TRBV19,13,-,CASSTAARVVAFF,TGTGCCAGTAGTACAGCAGCTCGGGTGGTAGCTTTCTTT
-,TRBJ1-1,TRBV6-5,15,-,CASSYSMGIGTEAFF,TGTGCCAGCAGTTACTCGATGGGGATTGGCACTGAAGCTTTCTTT
-,TRBJ2-1,TRBV18,14,-,CASSPGGTYNEQFF,TGTGCCAGCTCACCAGGGGGCACCTACAATGAGCAGTTCTTC
-,TRBJ2-1,TRBV4-1,15,-,CASSQLRGKHNEQFF,TGCGCCAGCAGCCAACTGCGCGGTAAACACAATGAGCAGTTCTTC
-,TRBJ2-2,TRBV29-1,13,-,CSVRGGNTGELFF,TGCAGCGTAAGAGGCGGTAACACCGGGGAGCTGTTTTTT
TRBD1,TRBJ1-4,TRBV7-9,15,few,CASSPPGQYNEKLFF,TGTGCCAGCAGCCCTCCGGGACAGTATAATGAAAAACTGTTTTTT
TRBD2,TRBJ2-3,TRBV20-1,14,-,CSAILAGVTDTQYF,TGCAGTGCCATACTAGCGGGAGTTACAGATACGCAGTATTTT
-,TRBJ1-6,TRBV15,15,-,CATSRRRAGDSPLHF,TGTGCCACCAGCCGCCGTAGGGCAGGCGATTCACCCCTCCACTTT
-,TRBJ2-1,TRBV9,13,-,CASSARNTNEQFF,TGTGCCAGCAGCGCGAGAAATACCAATGAGCAGTTCTTC
-,TRBJ1-2,TRBV28,12,-,CASFRGAEGYTF,TGTGCCAGCTTCCGCGGGGCTGAGGGCTACACCTTC
TRBD1,TRBJ1-5,TRBV4-1,15,-,CASSPPGGGDQPQHF,TGCGCCAGCAGCCCTCCAGGAGGGGGCGATCAGCCCCAGCATTTT
TRBD2,TRBJ2-3,TRBV29-1,16,-,CSAPSGEGFPADTQYF,TGCAGCGCTCCTAGCGGAGAGGGGTTTCCGGCAGATACGCAGTATTTT
-,TRBJ1-6,TRBV6-2/TRBV6-3,16,-,CASSYGQGSYNSPLHF,TGTGCCAGCAGTTACGGGCAGGGCTCCTATAATTCACCCCTCCACTTT
-,TRBJ1-1,TRBV11-1,14,-,CASSSRVVGTEAFF,TGTGCCAGCAGCTCCAGGGTAGTCGGTACTGAAGCTTTCTTT
-,TRBJ2-7,TRBV2,14,-,CASSEGGQLYEQYF,TGTGCCAGCAGTGAAGGAGGACAGCTCTACGAGCAGTACTTC
-,TRBJ1-1,TRBV24-1,13,-,CATSRGRLTEAFF,TGTGCCACCAGCCGCGGGAGGTTAACTGAAGCTTTCTTT
TRBD2,TRBJ2-7,TRBV4-1,15,few,CASSHTSGRAYEQYF,TGCGCCAGCAGCCACACTAGCGGGCGGGCCTACGAGCAGTACTTC
TRBD1,TRBJ1-5,TRBV30,14,-,CAVQGVDSNQPQHF,TGTGCCGTACAGGGGGTAGATAGCAATCAGCCCCAGCATTTT
TRBD1,TRBJ2-5,TRBV10-1,14,-,CASSTGQGGGTQYF,TGCGCCAGCAGTACCGGACAGGGTGGTGGGACCCAGTACTTC
TRBD2,TRBJ2-1,TRBV11-2,18,few,CASSLGSLAGPSYNEQFF,TGTGCCAGCAGCTTAGGAAGTCTAGCGGGACCTTCCTACAATGAGCAGTTCTTC
-,TRBJ2-7,TRBV7-3,16,few,CASSSSGGKRFYEQYF,TGTGCCAGCAGCTCCTCGGGTGGTAAGCGGTTCTACGAGCAGTACTTC
TRBD2,TRBJ2-1,TRBV7-6,15,few,CASSLVLAGGNEQFF,TGTGCCAGCAGCTTAGTACTAGCGGGGGGAAATGAGCAGTTCTTC
-,TRBJ1-2,TRBV18,14,-,CASSSGQTLYGYTF,TGTGCCAGCTCATCAGGACAGACCCTCTATGGCTACACCTTC
-,TRBJ2-7,TRBV2,13,-,CASSESGVYEQYF,TGTGCCAGCAGTGAAAGTGGGGTCTACGAGCAGTACTTC
TRBD2,TRBJ2-1,TRBV28,18,-,CASSFWTSGGHTYNEQFF,TGTGCCAGCAGTTTCTGGACTAGCGGGGGGCATACCTACAATGAGCAGTTCTTC
-,TRBJ1-2,TRBV6-5,12,-,CASSYSPDGYTF,TGTGCCAGCAGTTACTCGCCGGATGGCTACACCTTC
-,TRBJ1-5,TRBV18,12,-,CASSLPNQPQHF,TGTGCCAGCTCACTTCCGAATCAGCCCCAGCATTTT
TRBD2,TRBJ2-7,TRBV4-2,18,-,CASSPDYPGLAGEDEQYF,TGTGCCAGCAGCCCTGACTACCCCGGACTAGCGGGAGAGGATGAGCAGTACTTC
TRBD2,TRBJ2-1,TRBV29-1,19,-,CSVEYSVPGTSGRLDEQFF,TGCAGCGTTGAATATTCGGTCCCCGGGACTAGCGGGAGGTTAGATGAGCAGTTCTTC
-,TRBJ2-7,TRBV11-2,17,-,CASSSLGVAEVLHEQYF,TGTGCCAGCAGCTCTCTCGGGGTAGCGGAGGTTCTCCACGAGCAGTACTTC
TRBD1,TRBJ2-5,TRBV10-1,13,-,CASSQGARETQYF,TGCGCCAGCAGTCAGGGGGCCCGGGAGACCCAGTACTTC
-,TRBJ2-1,TRBV2,15,large,CASSGGQIAPGEQFF,TGTGCCAGCAGTGGAGGCCAGATAGCGCCGGGGGAGCAGTTCTTC
-,TRBJ2-1,TRBV10-1,14,few,CASSEIVPYNEQFF,TGCGCCAGCAGTGAGATTGTCCCCTACAATGAGCAGTTCTTC
-,TRBJ2-2,TRBV18,16,-,CASSPSWRENTGELFF,TGTGCCAGCTCACCTAGTTGGAGAGAGAACACCGGGGAGCTGTTTTTT
TRBD2,TRBJ2-7,TRBV12-3/TRBV12-4,14,-,CASSFRNPGGEQYF,TGTGCCAGCAGTTTTCGCAATCCGGGAGGCGAGCAGTACTTC
-,TRBJ2-5,TRBV20-1,16,-,CSARDKPWTEKETQYF,TGCAGTGCTAGAGACAAGCCCTGGACTGAAAAAGAGACCCAGTACTTC